The rows below give T cell receptor beta chains drawn from one sample of a study of T cell responses to AZD1222 COVID-19 vaccine. Method: immunoSEQ multiplex PCR; TCRdb's copy keeps in-frame clones and lacks some. The table lists about 160,000 clones, 88% of them singletons. The sequenced sample was peripheral blood, obtained 28 days after the second AZD1222 dose. These receptors all stem from an adult who received the AZD1222 COVID-19 vaccine. CDR3s include the opening cysteine and the closing phenylalanine or tryptophan. D genes are given only for firm matches. Only part of the rows carry a size: once, few, many, or a class if the clone is expanded.

V,J,D,size,DNA,CDR3
TRBV18,TRBJ2-3,-,-,TGTGCCAGCTCACCATCCGCGTCCCTAGGGGATACGCAGTATTTT,CASSPSASLGDTQYF
TRBV6-5,TRBJ2-1,-,-,TGTGCCAGCAGTCAATACAATGAGCAGTTCTTC,CASSQYNEQFF
TRBV9,TRBJ1-2,-,once,TGTGCCAGCAGCGTAGGGTACAGGGTCAACTATGGCTACACCTTC,CASSVGYRVNYGYTF
TRBV29-1,TRBJ2-5,TRBD1,-,TGCAGCGTTCGAAACACCGGGACAGGGGATGGGGAGACCCAGTACTTC,CSVRNTGTGDGETQYF
TRBV6-5,TRBJ1-2,-,-,TGTGCCAGCAGTTACGAAGCTAACTATGGCTACACCTTC,CASSYEANYGYTF
TRBV7-8,TRBJ1-3,-,-,TGTGCCAGCAGCTTACGTGGGGTGGGAAACACCATATATTTT,CASSLRGVGNTIYF
TRBV5-6,TRBJ2-3,TRBD2,-,TGTGCCAGCAGTTCGGGACTAGCGAGAAATCCAGATACGCAGTATTTT,CASSSGLARNPDTQYF
TRBV15,TRBJ2-2,-,-,TGTGCCACCAGCACAGACGACGGGGACACCGGGGAGCTGTTTTTT,CATSTDDGDTGELFF
TRBV4-3,TRBJ1-1,-,-,TGCGCCAGCAGCCCTGGATCCCCGTTTGAAGCTTTCTTT,CASSPGSPFEAFF
TRBV11-1,TRBJ2-1,TRBD2,-,TGTGCCAGCAGCTTCTGGTCGGGGGGTAGCAATGAGCAGTTCTTC,CASSFWSGGSNEQFF
TRBV27,TRBJ1-1,TRBD1,-,TGTGCCAGCAGTTTAGGCTCTCCGGGACAGGGTCCTGAAGCTTTCTTT,CASSLGSPGQGPEAFF
TRBV6-5,TRBJ1-1,-,-,TGTGCCAGCAACATGAACTGGGGTTTGGTAGCTGAAGCTTTCTTT,CASNMNWGLVAEAFF
TRBV24-1,TRBJ1-2,TRBD1,-,TGTGCCACCAGTGACATGGACAGGCGGTACACCTTC,CATSDMDRRYTF
TRBV6-5,TRBJ1-3,-,-,TGTGCCAGCAGTCACGACATCTCTGGAAACACCATATATTTT,CASSHDISGNTIYF
TRBV5-6,TRBJ2-5,-,once,TGTGCCAGCAGCCCGGACCCTTACGGAGGGGAGACCCAGTACTTC,CASSPDPYGGETQYF
TRBV6-5,TRBJ1-2,-,-,TGTGCCAGCAGTCAGGGAGGGACTAACTATGGCTACACCTTC,CASSQGGTNYGYTF
TRBV6-2/TRBV6-3,TRBJ1-1,-,-,TGTGCCAGCAGTGATTTAGTGGGGTTGGCTGAAGCTTTCTTT,CASSDLVGLAEAFF
TRBV3-1/TRBV3-2,TRBJ2-1,-,-,TGTGCCAGCAGCCCCATAGGGGCGGGGTGGCAGTTCTTC,CASSPIGAGWQFF
TRBV25-1,TRBJ1-1,-,once,TGTGCCAGCAGTGAGGATCGTCAGGGGCGTGTGAGGGTTTTCTTT,CASSEDRQGRVRVFF
TRBV30,TRBJ1-5,-,-,TGTGCCTGGAGGCCGAAAGTGGGGCAAATCTGGCCCCAGCATTTT,CAWRPKVGQIWPQHF
TRBV2,TRBJ2-7,-,-,TGTGCCAGTAAAGGACAGCCTTACGAGCAGTACTTC,CASKGQPYEQYF
TRBV5-8,TRBJ2-7,-,-,TGTGCCAGCAGCTTGGCACGCAGGGGAGAGGCAGGAGAGCAGTACTTC,CASSLARRGEAGEQYF
TRBV9,TRBJ1-2,-,-,TGTGCCAGCAGCGCCCAGGGGCTCGGCTATGGCTACACCTTC,CASSAQGLGYGYTF
TRBV3-1/TRBV3-2,TRBJ1-1,-,once,TGTGCCAGCAGCCAAGGACCGAACACTGAAGCTTTCTTT,CASSQGPNTEAFF
TRBV24-1,TRBJ2-1,TRBD1,-,TGTGCCACCAGTGACCCGCCGGCCGCAGGGGGGCAGTTCTTC,CATSDPPAAGGQFF
TRBV20-1,TRBJ1-1,-,-,TGCAGTTGCTGGAAGATCGAGGCTTTCTTT,CSCWKIEAFF
TRBV6-6,TRBJ2-7,TRBD2,-,TGTGCCAGCAGCCCCGGGGGAGCGGGGGGATCCTACGAGCAGTACTTC,CASSPGGAGGSYEQYF
TRBV30,TRBJ1-4,-,-,TGTGCCTGGAGTCCGACAGGAGCTAATGAAAAACTGTTTTTT,CAWSPTGANEKLFF
TRBV7-2,TRBJ2-7,TRBD2,-,TGTGCTAGCAGGTTGGGGGGGAGCTCCTACGAGCAGTACTTC,CASRLGGSSYEQYF
TRBV10-2,TRBJ1-6,-,-,TGCGCCAGCGGAGTAGGTCAGTCACCCCTCCACTTT,CASGVGQSPLHF
TRBV5-8,TRBJ2-2,-,-,TGTGCCAGCAGCTTTCGGCGGAACACCGGGGAGCTGTTTTTT,CASSFRRNTGELFF
TRBV6-5,TRBJ1-1,-,-,TGTGCCAGCAGTTCCTGGGGGGGGCTGACTGAAGCTTTCTTT,CASSSWGGLTEAFF
TRBV7-8,TRBJ2-7,-,-,TGTGCCAGCAGCGCGATGAGCTTCTACGAGCAGTACTTC,CASSAMSFYEQYF
TRBV28,TRBJ2-3,-,-,TGTGCCAGCAGTTCACCGGGGCGCACAGATACGCAGTATTTT,CASSSPGRTDTQYF
TRBV6-5,TRBJ2-5,TRBD2,-,TGTGCCACCCAACTAGCGGAGCAAGAGACCCAGTACTTC,CATQLAEQETQYF
TRBV7-6,TRBJ2-7,TRBD1,-,TGTGCCAGCAGCTTAGGGGGGACAGGGACCTACGAGCAGTACTTC,CASSLGGTGTYEQYF
TRBV6-5,TRBJ1-5,TRBD1,-,TGTGCCAGCAGTTACAGCAGGGGGAGGCAGCCCCAGCATTTT,CASSYSRGRQPQHF
TRBV4-2,TRBJ2-1,-,-,TGTGCCAGCAGCCCCCGCGGGCCTAATTCCGAAATCCACAATGAGCAGTTCTTC,CASSPRGPNSEIHNEQFF
TRBV11-2,TRBJ1-1,-,-,TGTGCCAGCTGCCATTTGAGGACTGAAGCTTTCTTT,CASCHLRTEAFF
TRBV3-1/TRBV3-2,TRBJ2-7,TRBD1,-,TGTGCCAGCAGCCAAGTGGGGGAAGACAGGGTCAGTTCCTACGAGCAGTACTTC,CASSQVGEDRVSSYEQYF
TRBV7-2,TRBJ2-7,-,-,TGTGCCAGCAGCCCGCTGGGGGACAAAAGCTCCTACGAGCAGTACTTC,CASSPLGDKSSYEQYF
TRBV7-9,TRBJ2-6,-,-,TGTGCCAGCACCCCTAGTGGACTTTTTTTGGGGGCCAACGTCCTGACTTTC,CASTPSGLFLGANVLTF
TRBV18,TRBJ1-4,-,-,TGTGCCAGCCGTATCCTAACAGGTGCTAATGAAAAACTGTTTTTT,CASRILTGANEKLFF
TRBV7-2,TRBJ2-7,TRBD2,few,TGTGCCAGCAGCATGGGACTAGCTAACTACGAGCAGTACTTC,CASSMGLANYEQYF
TRBV29-1,TRBJ1-3,-,-,TGCAGCGTTGTCACCTCTGGAAACACCATATATTTT,CSVVTSGNTIYF
TRBV7-9,TRBJ1-4,TRBD1,-,TGTGCCAGCAGCCAGTCACAGGGGGTCTTTCGTAGACTGTTTTTT,CASSQSQGVFRRLFF
TRBV27,TRBJ1-5,-,-,TGTGCCAGCAGTTTTAGTAGAAATCAGCCCCAGCATTTT,CASSFSRNQPQHF
TRBV7-2,TRBJ2-7,-,-,TGTGCCAGCAGCTTAAATTCAGGGGCCGGGGAAGAGCAGTACTTC,CASSLNSGAGEEQYF
TRBV5-6,TRBJ1-5,-,-,TGTGCCAGCAGACCCCGTAATAGCAATCAGCCCCAGCATTTT,CASRPRNSNQPQHF
TRBV18,TRBJ2-3,TRBD2,-,TGTGCCAGCTCATCCGGGACTAGCGGGGGGGAAACGCAGTATTTT,CASSSGTSGGETQYF
TRBV6-7,TRBJ2-7,TRBD2,once,TGTGCCAGCAGTTACTCGAGGTTACGGTCCGGACTAGCGGGGGGGCGGTGGTACGAGCAGTACTTC,CASSYSRLRSGLAGGRWYEQYF
TRBV9,TRBJ2-5,TRBD1,-,TGTGCCAGCAGCACCAGACAGGGAAAAGAGACCCAGTACTTC,CASSTRQGKETQYF
TRBV7-3,TRBJ1-2,TRBD1,-,TGTGCCAGCAGCTTAGGGACAGGGGATGGCTACACCTTC,CASSLGTGDGYTF
TRBV7-8,TRBJ2-2,-,-,TGTGCCAGCAGCTCCCGTGCCGGACACACCGGGGAGCTGTTTTTT,CASSSRAGHTGELFF
TRBV18,TRBJ1-1,-,-,TGTGCCAGCTCGCAAGGGACACCCTTCACTGAAGCTTTCTTT,CASSQGTPFTEAFF
TRBV2,TRBJ2-1,TRBD1,-,TGTGCCAGCAGTGCGGGACAGGTTGGCGAGCAGTTCTTC,CASSAGQVGEQFF
TRBV5-1,TRBJ2-1,TRBD1,few,TGCGCCAGCAGCGCGAACAGGGGGAGGAACTACAATGAGCAGTTCTTC,CASSANRGRNYNEQFF